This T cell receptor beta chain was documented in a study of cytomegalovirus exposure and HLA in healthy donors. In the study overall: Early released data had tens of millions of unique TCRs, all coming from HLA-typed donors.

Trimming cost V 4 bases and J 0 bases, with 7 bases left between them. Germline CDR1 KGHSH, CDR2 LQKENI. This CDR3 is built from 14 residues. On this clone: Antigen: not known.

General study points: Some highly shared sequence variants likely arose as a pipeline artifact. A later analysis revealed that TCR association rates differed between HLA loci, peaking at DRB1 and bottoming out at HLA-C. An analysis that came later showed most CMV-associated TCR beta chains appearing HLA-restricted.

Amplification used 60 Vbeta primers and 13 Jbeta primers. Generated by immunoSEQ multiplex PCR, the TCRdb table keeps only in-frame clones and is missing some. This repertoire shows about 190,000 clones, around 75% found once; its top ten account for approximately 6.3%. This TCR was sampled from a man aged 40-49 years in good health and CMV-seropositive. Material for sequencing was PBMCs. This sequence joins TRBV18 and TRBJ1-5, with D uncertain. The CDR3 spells CASSRESSNQPQHF. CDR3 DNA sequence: TGTGCCAGCTCACGAGAGAGTAGCAATCAGCCCCAGCATTTT.